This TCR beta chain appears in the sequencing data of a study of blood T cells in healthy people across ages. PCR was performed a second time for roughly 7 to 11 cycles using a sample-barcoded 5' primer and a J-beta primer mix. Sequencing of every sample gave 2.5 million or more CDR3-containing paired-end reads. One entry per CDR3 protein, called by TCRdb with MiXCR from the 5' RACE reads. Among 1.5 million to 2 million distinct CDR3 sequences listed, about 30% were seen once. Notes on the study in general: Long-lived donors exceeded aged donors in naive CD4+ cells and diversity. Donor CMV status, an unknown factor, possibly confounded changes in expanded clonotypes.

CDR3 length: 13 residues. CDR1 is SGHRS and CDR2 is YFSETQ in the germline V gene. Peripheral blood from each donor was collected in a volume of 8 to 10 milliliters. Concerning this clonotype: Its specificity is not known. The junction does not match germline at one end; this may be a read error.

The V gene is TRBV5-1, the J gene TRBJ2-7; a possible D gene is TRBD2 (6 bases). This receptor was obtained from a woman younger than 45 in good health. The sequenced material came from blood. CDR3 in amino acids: CANSLEGDYEQYF. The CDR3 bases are TGCGCCAACAGCTTGGAGGGCGACTACGAGCAGTACTTC.